This paragraph covers one TCR beta chain sequence. The data derive from a study of blood T cell repertoires in COVID-19. Across the study: COVID-19 samples from acute and convalescent phases originated in the United States, Italy and Spain. From T cells, B-cell-depleted T cells, or PBMCs came the material, which was cDNA or gDNA.

As originally analysed: Counts of nucleated cells, estimated from reference gene primer amplification, were obtained. The protocol was immunoSEQ multiplex PCR, while the TCRdb copy is restricted to in-frame clones and leaves out a portion. Clone size and the V and J calls come from that table; the DNA yielded D and trimming. The data contain more than 110,000 clones, around 78% of them singletons. This TCR came from a woman at least 80 years old with active or convalescent COVID-19. Sequenced sample: peripheral blood.

The CDR3 is CASSPPGLGNQPQHF. The CDR3 region has the DNA TGTGCCAGCAGCCCCCCAGGGTTGGGCAATCAGCCCCAGCATTTT. The chain has TRBV7-2 and TRBJ1-5; weak D call: TRBD1 (5 bases). Germline V CDR1 and CDR2: SGHTA, FQGNSA. V lost 5 bases to trimming and J lost 2 bases, with 13 bases between them. CDR3 size: 15 residues.